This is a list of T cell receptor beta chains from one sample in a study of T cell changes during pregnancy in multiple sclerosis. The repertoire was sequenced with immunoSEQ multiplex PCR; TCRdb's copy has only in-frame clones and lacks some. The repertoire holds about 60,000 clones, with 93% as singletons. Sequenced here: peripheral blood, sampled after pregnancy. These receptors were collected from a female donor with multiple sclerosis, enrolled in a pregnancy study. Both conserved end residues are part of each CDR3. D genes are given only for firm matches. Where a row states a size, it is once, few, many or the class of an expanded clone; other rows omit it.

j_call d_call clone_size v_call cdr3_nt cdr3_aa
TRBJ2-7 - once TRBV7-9 TGTGCCAGCAGCCCGACGGGAGACAGGGACGAGCAGTACTTC CASSPTGDRDEQYF
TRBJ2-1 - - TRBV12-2 TGTGCAAGTCTCAAACCGCGTCGTTTCTCCTACAATGAGCAGTTCTTC CASLKPRRFSYNEQFF
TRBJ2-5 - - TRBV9 TGTGCCAGCAGCGTAGGAGTGGGAGTAGGCTCTGAGACCCAGTACTTC CASSVGVGVGSETQYF
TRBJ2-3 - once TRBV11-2 TGTGCCAGCAGCTTAAGCAGCGGGAGCACAGATACGCAGTATTTT CASSLSSGSTDTQYF
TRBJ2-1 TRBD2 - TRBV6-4 TGTGCCAGCAGTGAATTCGGCGGGAGGGTGTCCAATGAGCAGTTCTTC CASSEFGGRVSNEQFF
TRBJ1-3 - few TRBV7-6 TGTGCCAGCAGCTTAGGGGGAGGCTCTGGAAACACCATATATTTT CASSLGGGSGNTIYF
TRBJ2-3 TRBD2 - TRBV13 TGTGCCAGCAGCCCTCTGGGCGGGAGGCCTCTATTGGATACGCAGTATTTT CASSPLGGRPLLDTQYF
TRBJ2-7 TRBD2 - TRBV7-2 TGTGCCAGCAGCCGAAACCCGGGACTAGCGGGAGCGTACGAGCAGTACTTC CASSRNPGLAGAYEQYF
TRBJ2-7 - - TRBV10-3 TGTGCCATCGGGGGCACCCGAGGGTCCTACGAGCAGTACTTC CAIGGTRGSYEQYF
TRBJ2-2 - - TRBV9 TGTGCCAGCAGCGTAGTGTCAGGGGCGGGCGGGGAGCTGTTTTTT CASSVVSGAGGELFF
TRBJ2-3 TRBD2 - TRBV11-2 TGTGCCAGCAGCCCACGCCTAGGGCGGGAGGCGGCAGATACGCAGTATTTT CASSPRLGREAADTQYF
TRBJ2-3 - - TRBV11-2 TGTGCCAGCAGCCCGGGTTGGGGGGTGAGCGGAATCACAGATACGCAGTATTTT CASSPGWGVSGITDTQYF
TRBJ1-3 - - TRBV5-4 TGTGCCAGCAGCTCGGTCCATAGCCCTGGAAACACCATATATTTT CASSSVHSPGNTIYF
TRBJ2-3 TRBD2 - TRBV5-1 TGCGCCAGCGGCTATGTGACGGGAGGTACAGATACGCAGTATTTT CASGYVTGGTDTQYF
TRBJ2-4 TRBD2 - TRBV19 TGTGCCAGTAGTTTCGCCGGGACTAGGACAGACATTCAGTACTTC CASSFAGTRTDIQYF
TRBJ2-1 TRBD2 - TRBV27 TGTGCCAGCAGTTCACTTGGACTAGCGGGAGGGCCGTCCACCTACAATGAGCAGTTCTTC CASSSLGLAGGPSTYNEQFF
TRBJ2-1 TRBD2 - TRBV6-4 TGTGCCAGCAGCAATCTAGCGGGAGGGTACAATGAGCAGTTCTTC CASSNLAGGYNEQFF
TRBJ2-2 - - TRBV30 TGTGCCTGGAGTCCAAATTCAGTCGTACGGGAGCTGTTTTTT CAWSPNSVVRELFF
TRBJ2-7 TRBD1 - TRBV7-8 TGTGCCAGCAGCTTAGGAAGGGACAGGGCTTACGAGCAGTACTTC CASSLGRDRAYEQYF
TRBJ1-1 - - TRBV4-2 TGTGCCAGCAGCCTAGCCGCGGGGGCGGCTTTCTTT CASSLAAGAAFF
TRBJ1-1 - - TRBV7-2 TGTGCCAGCAGCAACCCGACGCGGTCGGCTGAAGCTTTCTTT CASSNPTRSAEAFF
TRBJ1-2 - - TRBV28 TGTGCCAGCAGTCAGACGCCGGGTGGCTACACCTTC CASSQTPGGYTF
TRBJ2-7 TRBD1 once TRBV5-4 TGTGCCAGCAGCCACAGGGGGCTCACCTACGAGCAGTACTTC CASSHRGLTYEQYF
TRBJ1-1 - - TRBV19 TGTGCCAGTAAACAGGGAAGTGAAGCTTTCTTT CASKQGSEAFF
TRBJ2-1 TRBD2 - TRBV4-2 TGTGCCAGCAGCCAAGATCCTAGCGGGAGTAGCAATGAGCAGTTCTTC CASSQDPSGSSNEQFF
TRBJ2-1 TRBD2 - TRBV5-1 TGCGCCAGCAGCTTGGCCGGCGGGAGCCGATACAATGAGCAGTTCTTC CASSLAGGSRYNEQFF
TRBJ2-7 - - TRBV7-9 TGTGCCAGCAGCTTGGACAGCCTCTCCTACGAGCAGTACTTC CASSLDSLSYEQYF
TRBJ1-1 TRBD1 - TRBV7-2 TGTGCCAGCAGCTTAGGCCCTCAGGGGGGTAGCACTGAAGCTTTCTTT CASSLGPQGGSTEAFF
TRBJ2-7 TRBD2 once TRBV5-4 TGTGCCAGCAGCCGAAGACTAGCGGGACCTGGGGAGCAGTACTTC CASSRRLAGPGEQYF
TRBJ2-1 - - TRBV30 TGTGGGTTGCTGGCGGCCCTATCCTACAATGAGCAGTTCTTC CGLLAALSYNEQFF
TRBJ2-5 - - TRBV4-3 TGCGCCAGCAGCCAGCACCCGGGAGACAGTAGGGAGACCCAGTACTTC CASSQHPGDSRETQYF
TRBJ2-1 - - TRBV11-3 TGTGCCAGCAGCCTATCAGGGGCTCAGGAGCAGTTCTTC CASSLSGAQEQFF
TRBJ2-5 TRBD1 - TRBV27 TGTGCCAGCAGTGGGGGTCTCGGGACAGGGAGGGAGACCCAGTACTTC CASSGGLGTGRETQYF
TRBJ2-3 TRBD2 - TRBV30 TGTGCCTGGAGTGTACTAGCGGGGAGTGGGGATACGCAGTATTTT CAWSVLAGSGDTQYF
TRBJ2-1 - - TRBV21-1 TGTGCCAGCAGCCCCCCCGTACCGGAGAGGCAGTTCTTC CASSPPVPERQFF
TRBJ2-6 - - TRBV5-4 TGTGCCAGCAGCTTGGGGAGCTACTCTGGGGCCAACGTCCTGACTTTC CASSLGSYSGANVLTF
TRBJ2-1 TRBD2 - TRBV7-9 TGTGCCAGCAGCCCAGGGTGGGGGGGGAACAATGAGCAGTTCTTC CASSPGWGGNNEQFF
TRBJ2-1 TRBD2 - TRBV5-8 TGTGCCAGCAGCTTTAGCGGGAACTCCTACAATGAGCAGTTCTTC CASSFSGNSYNEQFF
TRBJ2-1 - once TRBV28 TGTGCCAGCAGTTTCAGGGCGGGAATGAATGAGCAGTTCTTC CASSFRAGMNEQFF
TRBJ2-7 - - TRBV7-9 TGTGCCAGCAGCTTACAGGGGTACGAGCAGTACTTC CASSLQGYEQYF
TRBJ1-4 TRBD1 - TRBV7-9 TGTGCCAGCAGCCAGGGGACAGCCCGGGAAAAACTGTTTTTT CASSQGTAREKLFF
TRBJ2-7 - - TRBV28 TGTGCCAGCAGTTTAAGGGGGGGTCAGGGGATACTCTACGAGCAGTACTTC CASSLRGGQGILYEQYF
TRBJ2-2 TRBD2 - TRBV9 TGTGCCAGCAGCGTAGTAGCGGGAGATATGGGCACCGGGGAGCTGTTTTTT CASSVVAGDMGTGELFF
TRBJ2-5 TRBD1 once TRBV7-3 TGTGCCAGCAGCCCGACAGGGGGAGGGGAGGCCCAGTACTTC CASSPTGGGEAQYF
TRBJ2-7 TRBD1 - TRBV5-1 TGCGCCAGCAGCTTGGCCCAGCAGGGGGCGCAGTCTCTGCCGTACTTC CASSLAQQGAQSLPYF